Below are 9 T cell receptor beta chains sequenced from a single sample in a study of cytomegalovirus exposure and HLA in healthy donors. This PCR relied on a set of 60 Vbeta primers and 13 Jbeta primers. Assay used: immunoSEQ multiplex PCR; TCRdb lists only in-frame clones, some missing. The sample has some 190,000 clones, 60% to 85% seen once. The sample consisted of PBMCs. Source of these receptors: a man aged 18 to 35 in good health and CMV-seronegative.

The V gene is TRBV6-6, the J gene TRBJ1-1, with 11 bases aligning to TRBD1. Germline CDR1 is MNHNY and CDR2 is SVGAGI (reference sequence). V lost 5 bases and J lost 5; bases outside the gene matches: 7. This CDR3 is built from 15 residues. DNA for the CDR3: TGTGCCAGCAGTCCGGGACAGGGGGTAAGGACTGAAGCTTTCTTT. It yields the protein CASSPGQGVRTEAFF.

The genes are TRBV9 and TRBJ2-5, with 11 nucleotides matching TRBD2. This CDR3 is 18 amino acids long. The germline CDR1 and CDR2 sequences are SGDLS and YYNGEE. Unmatched junction bases numbered 14, after V lost 3 bases and J lost 4 bases. This CDR3 reads CASSALPGLAVLGETQYF. In DNA form, the CDR3 reads TGTGCCAGCAGCGCACTACCGGGACTAGCGGTGCTAGGAGAGACCCAGTACTTC. Based on the CDR3 plus reference TRBV9 and TRBJ2-5, the full variable domain is DSGVTQTPKHLITATGQRVTLRCSPRSGDLSVYWYQQSLDQGLQFLIQYYNGEERAKGNILERFSAQQFPDLHSELNLSSLELGDSALYFCASSALPGLAVLGETQYFGPGTRLLVL.

The chain recombines TRBV5-4 with TRBJ1-1; 9 bases align to TRBD1. The CDR3 covers 16 residues. The J segment lost 1 base and the V segment lost 4 bases, leaving 8 bases of the junction unmatched. CDR1 is SGHNT, CDR2 YYREEE, per germline (reference sequence). CDR3 in amino acids: CASSVGTGLGNTEAFF. The DNA for the CDR3 is TGTGCCAGCAGCGTGGGGACAGGGTTGGGGAACACTGAAGCTTTCTTT.

This clone was observed once. The V gene is TRBV6-4, the J gene TRBJ1-4, with D perhaps TRBD1 (6 bases). The V gene lost 4 bases and the J gene lost 7 bases, with 22 bases spanning the gap. CDR1 and CDR2 (germline): MRHNA, SNTAGT. This CDR3 spans 17 amino acids. The CDR3 nucleotides read TGTGCCAGCAGTGGAGGGGCGCGGGGGCCGGAGAGTGAAAAACTGTTTTTT. It codes for CASSGGARGPESEKLFF.

V usage is TRBV30 and J usage is TRBJ2-2; maybe TRBD2 (5 bases). The ends were cut back, 0 bases at V and 4 bases at J, with 12 bases in the middle. This CDR3 comprises 15 residues. Looked up from germline, CDR1 is GTSNPN and CDR2 is SVGIG (reference sequence). The CDR3 spells CAWSVSRTGTGELFF. The CDR3 DNA sequence: TGTGCCTGGAGTGTGAGCAGGACTGGCACCGGGGAGCTGTTTTTT.

V and J are TRBV28 and TRBJ2-7; a weak D match, TRBD1 (5 bases). With 4 bases removed from V and 2 bases from J, the gap between germline ends came to 12 bases. The length of the CDR3 is 14 residues. Germline V gene sequence: CDR1 MDHEN, CDR2 SYDVKM. CDR3 sequence: CASSSYRRTYEQYF. The CDR3 DNA sequence: TGTGCCAGCAGTTCCTACAGGAGAACCTACGAGCAGTACTTC.

V and J are TRBV9 and TRBJ2-3, with TRBD2 as a possible D gene (7 bases). The CDR3 extends over 16 amino acids. Germline V gene sequence: CDR1 SGDLS, CDR2 YYNGEE. V was cut by 0 bases and J by 3 bases, with 14 bases left in between. The CDR3 region is CASSVEDGGRTDTQYF. The CDR3 nucleotides read TGTGCCAGCAGCGTAGAAGACGGGGGGCGTACAGATACGCAGTATTTT.

The J gene is TRBJ2-7, the V gene TRBV30; 9 nucleotides line up with TRBD2. The germline V gene encodes CDR1 GTSNPN and CDR2 SVGIG (reference sequence). The CDR3 is 15 residues long. V lost 2 bases to trimming and J lost 4 bases; unmatched junction nucleotides: 9. The CDR3, as DNA: TGTGCCTGGAGTCCGCCCGTAGCGGGGGCTTACGAGCAGTACTTC. This sequence encodes CAWSPPVAGAYEQYF.

This clone was detected only once. This chain links TRBV7-6 with TRBJ2-7; D is uncertain. The CDR3 covers 12 residues. Per the germline V gene, CDR1 is SGHVS and CDR2 is FNYEAQ. Trimming removed 5 bases at V and 2 bases at J, with 7 bases between. CDR3 amino acids: CASSLNTYEQYF. The CDR3 bases are TGTGCCAGCAGCCTGAACACCTACGAGCAGTACTTC.